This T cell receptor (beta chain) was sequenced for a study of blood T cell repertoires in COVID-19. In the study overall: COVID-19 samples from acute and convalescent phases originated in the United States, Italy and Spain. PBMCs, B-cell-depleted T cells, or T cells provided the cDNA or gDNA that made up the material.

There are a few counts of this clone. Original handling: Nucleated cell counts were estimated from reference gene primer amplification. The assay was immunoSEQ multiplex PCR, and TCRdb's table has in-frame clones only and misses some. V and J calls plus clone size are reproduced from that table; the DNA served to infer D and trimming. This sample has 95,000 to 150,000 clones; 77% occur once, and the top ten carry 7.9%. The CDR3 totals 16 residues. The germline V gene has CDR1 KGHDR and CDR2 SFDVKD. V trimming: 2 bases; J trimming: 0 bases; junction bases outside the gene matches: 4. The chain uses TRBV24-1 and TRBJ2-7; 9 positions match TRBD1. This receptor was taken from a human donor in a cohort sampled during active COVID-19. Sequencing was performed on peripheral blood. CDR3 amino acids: CATSDSGTGLSYEQYF. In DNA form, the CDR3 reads TGTGCCACCAGTGATTCCGGGACAGGGCTCTCCTACGAGCAGTACTTC.